This is a list of T cell receptor beta chains from one sample in a study of blood T cell repertoires in COVID-19. TCRdb's copy holds only in-frame clones and misses some; the assay was immunoSEQ multiplex PCR. The top ten hold under 8% of the sample, which has about 200,000 clones, 80% seen once. Sequenced input: peripheral blood. Receptors were obtained from a man in his 60s with acute or convalescent COVID-19. The CDR3 runs from the conserved cysteine through the conserved F or W. The order of the fields is J gene, clone size, V gene, CDR3 length, CDR3 protein. For some rows the clone size is stated as once, few or many, or as a class when expanded; others skip it.

>TRBJ2-4|few|TRBV3-1/TRBV3-2|17
CASSQVLAGGPGNIQYF
>TRBJ2-7|NA|TRBV28|12
CASSFPLYEQYF
>TRBJ1-1|few|TRBV11-3|14
CASSLAGMNTEAFF
>TRBJ1-6|NA|TRBV2|13
CASGQGNNSPLHF
>TRBJ1-1|NA|TRBV19|12
CASRPAGTEAFF
>TRBJ1-6|NA|TRBV7-3|14
CASSYGVGNSPLHF
>TRBJ2-1|NA|TRBV14|15
CASSPWTSSNNEQFF
>TRBJ2-7|NA|TRBV5-1|15
CASSLGGRDSYEQYF
>TRBJ1-1|NA|TRBV2|14
CASSYRTGGTEAFF
>TRBJ2-1|once|TRBV7-2|17
CASSSTGLQGARDEQFF
>TRBJ2-2|NA|TRBV2|16
CASSDQGNMLGGELFF
>TRBJ2-7|NA|TRBV24-1|12
CATSNEGYEQYF
>TRBJ2-3|once|TRBV11-3|15
CASSYSGGTTDTQYF
>TRBJ1-4|NA|TRBV15|13
CATSRGGTGFMNF
>TRBJ2-1|NA|TRBV2|15
CASSEAGLADNEQFF
>TRBJ2-1|NA|TRBV10-3|14
CAISESGLDPEQFF
>TRBJ2-2|NA|TRBV18|16
CASSPGGGSNTGELFF
>TRBJ1-6|NA|TRBV5-1|16
CASSRQDRGNNSPLHF
>TRBJ2-1|few|TRBV19|12
CASSIVRGEQFF
>TRBJ1-1|NA|TRBV6-6|15
CASSFRQAMNTEAFF
>TRBJ1-1|NA|TRBV19|15
CASSRDRIPNTEAFF
>TRBJ2-3|many|TRBV30|14
CACRGAGGTDTQYF
>TRBJ1-3|NA|TRBV9|15
CASSVDGQSGNTIYF
>TRBJ1-5|NA|TRBV30|14
CAWTVAWGHSEKHF
>TRBJ2-7|NA|TRBV2|14
CASSEATGQYEQYF
>TRBJ2-7|NA|TRBV11-1|15
CASSLNYATGIEQYF
>TRBJ1-1|NA|TRBV4-2|15
CASSQQDRQNTEAFF
>TRBJ1-5|NA|TRBV19|13
CASSLGRVQPQHF
>TRBJ2-2|NA|TRBV19|14
CASSIDRVTGELFF
>TRBJ2-1|NA|TRBV5-1|16
CASSLDGGGQGNEQFF
>TRBJ1-5|NA|TRBV19|15
CASSLGTPSNQPQHF
>TRBJ2-3|many|TRBV6-5|15
CASRPQPGESDTQYF
>TRBJ2-5|NA|TRBV15|15
CATSGLDGREETQYF
>TRBJ2-5|NA|TRBV7-9|17
CASSLGLAGGPEETQYF
>TRBJ1-6|NA|TRBV6-2/TRBV6-3|16
CASSWWGDSAGSPLHF
>TRBJ2-1|NA|TRBV7-6|18
CASSLGTSGRAGRHEQFF
>TRBJ2-2|few|TRBV19|15
CASSLSYINTGELFF
>TRBJ2-3|NA|TRBV9|17
CASSPQQGFASTDTQYF
>TRBJ2-3|NA|TRBV11-2|15
CASSPLAGWVDTQYF
>TRBJ1-2|NA|TRBV27|16
CASSLSGQGLVYGYTF
>TRBJ2-2|NA|TRBV3-1/TRBV3-2|11
CASGHTGELFF
>TRBJ2-5|NA|TRBV6-5|15
CASKKSGGAQETQYF
>TRBJ2-7|NA|TRBV19|14
CASSIGTDDYEQYF
>TRBJ2-1|NA|TRBV9|18
CASSVRLAGGPSYNEQFF
>TRBJ1-1|NA|TRBV6-1|14
CASSETGLNTEAFF
>TRBJ2-1|NA|TRBV19|15
CASRYSASSYNEQFF
>TRBJ1-1|NA|TRBV7-9|14
CASTKDRGRTEAFF
>TRBJ1-5|once|TRBV6-2/TRBV6-3|17
CASSYIPGQYSNQPQHF